Described below is a single T cell receptor beta chain sequence and its context. Its antigen remains unidentified. Libraries were UMI-labeled 5' RACE TRB cDNA. TCRdb reanalyzed the 5' RACE reads, giving one entry per CDR3 protein sequence and no DNA. This sample's clone table lists 70,000 to 100,000 distinct CDR3 sequences. Germline lookup yields CDR1 SGHVS and CDR2 FNYEAQ. This CDR3 has 18 residues. Naive CD8+ T cells had a CD45RO-CCR7+CD27+CD95- phenotype. The data were obtained in a study of CXCR3-negative and CXCR3-positive naive CD8 T cells. Study-wide results and caveats: TRB CDR3s were more hydrophobic in CXCR3-positive than in CXCR3-negative naive cells. Memory, not naive, CXCR3-negative and CXCR3-positive cells differed in TRBV-TRBJ usage. Diversity proved comparably high across both naive subsets and much lower in memory CD8+ cells.

The sequence was collected from a human donor in good health. Some clones in this sample may be carry-over from other donors' samples. Sequencing was performed on naive CXCR3- CD8+ T cells from blood. The subset denotes: CD45RO-CCR7+CD27+CD95- naive CD8+ T cells lacking CXCR3 (TNR3-). This chain links TRBV7-6 with TRBJ2-2; checking the TCRdb D call of TRBD2 is not possible without DNA. The CDR3 protein is CASSSPGLAGANTGELFF.